The 2 T cell receptor beta chains listed next were all sequenced from one sample in a study of T cell changes during pregnancy in multiple sclerosis. Produced via immunoSEQ multiplex PCR; TCRdb's table is partial and in-frame only. The data show approximately 70,000 clones, 92% seen once. Sequencing used peripheral blood, obtained in the second trimester of pregnancy. The receptors originated from a female donor in good health, enrolled as a control in a pregnancy study.

J is TRBJ2-3 and V is TRBV29-1; a weak D match, TRBD2 (5 bases). The germline V and J ends were trimmed by 6 bases and 8 bases, with 15 bases remaining between them. Per germline, CDR1 SQVTM and CDR2 ANQGSEA. CDR3 size: 12 residues. CDR3 in amino acids: CSVIDRGGTQYF. CDR3 nucleotides: TGCAGCGTCATAGACCGGGGTGGTACGCAGTATTTT.

This clone occurred once. The CDR3 sequence: CASQDRGLMSYNEQFF. The CDR3 DNA sequence: TGTGCCAGCCAGGACAGGGGGTTGATGTCCTACAATGAGCAGTTCTTC. The V call is TRBV2, the J call TRBJ2-1; 10 bases match TRBD1. Germline V gene lookup returns CDR1 SNHLY and CDR2 FYNNEI. Losses at the gene ends were 8 bases for V and 1 base for J; bases not matched to a gene: 8. This CDR3 contains 16 residues. Full variable domain (rest looked up from reference TRBV2 and TRBJ2-1): EPEVTQTPSHQVTQMGQEVILRCVPISNHLYFYWYRQILGQKVEFLVSFYNNEISEKSEIFDDQFSVERPDGSNFTLKIRSTKLEDSAMYFCASQDRGLMSYNEQFFGPGTRLTVL.